This TCR beta chain was profiled in a study of patients and donors after allogeneic stem cell transplantation (TCRdb year 2020). In this sample, this clonotype turned up many times. The specificity of this receptor is unknown. The sample holds no much larger clone one base away, and base qualities are not on file. There are 15 amino acids in the CDR3, from cysteine to phenylalanine inclusive. Here the CDR3 DNA is all that survives: 45 bases in frame from base 1. The germline V end is reduced by 0 bases and the J end by 4 bases; junction bases left unmatched: 4. The germline V gene gives CDR1 as SGDLS and CDR2 as YYNGEE. Library method: RT-PCR. Sequencing used a NextSeq 550. TCRdb passed the public sequencing reads through fastp at Q25 and MiXCR, retaining productive beta sequences. Entries that share a CDR3 protein sequence are merged under the most common genes and DNA. The sample profile shows approximately 33,000 distinct CDR3 sequences; nearly 7% of them were found once. The ten largest account for roughly 34% of the sample.

Recombination linked TRBV9 to TRBJ2-7; 10 of the junction bases match TRBD2. Material for sequencing was blood, either unsorted or a sorted T cell fraction (not recorded which). This clonotype was obtained from a human donor who was either an allogeneic HSCT recipient or a stem cell or donor lymphocyte infusion donor (not recorded which). It is not recorded whose cells these are; they may come from a transplant donor. In nucleotides, the sequence is TGTGCCAGCAGCGTAGGAGGACTAGCGGAATACGAGCAGTACTTC. Its protein is CASSVGGLAEYEQYF.